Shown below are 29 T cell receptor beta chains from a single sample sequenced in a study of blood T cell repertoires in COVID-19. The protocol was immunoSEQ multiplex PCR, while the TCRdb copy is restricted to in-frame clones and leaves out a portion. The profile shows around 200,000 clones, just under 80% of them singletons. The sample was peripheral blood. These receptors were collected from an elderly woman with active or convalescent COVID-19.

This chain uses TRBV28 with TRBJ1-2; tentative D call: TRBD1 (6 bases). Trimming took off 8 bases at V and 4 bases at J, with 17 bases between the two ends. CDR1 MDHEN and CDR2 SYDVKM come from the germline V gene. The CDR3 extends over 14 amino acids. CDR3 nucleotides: TGTGCCAGCCGCGGGAGCAGGGGACTCTATGGCTACACCTTC. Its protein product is CASRGSRGLYGYTF.

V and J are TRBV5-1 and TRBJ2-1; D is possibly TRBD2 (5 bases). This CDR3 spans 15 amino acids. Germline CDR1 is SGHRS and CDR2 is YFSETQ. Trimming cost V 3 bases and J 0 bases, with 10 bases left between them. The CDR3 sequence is CASSSSGPSYNEQFF. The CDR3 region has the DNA TGCGCCAGCAGCTCAAGCGGACCCTCCTACAATGAGCAGTTCTTC.

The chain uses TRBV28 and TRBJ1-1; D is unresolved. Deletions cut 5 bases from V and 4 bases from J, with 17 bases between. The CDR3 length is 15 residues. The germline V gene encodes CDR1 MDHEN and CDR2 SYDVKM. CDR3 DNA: TGTGCCAGCAGTCCCCCTACCCCGGGTCCCACTGAAGCTTTCTTT. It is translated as CASSPPTPGPTEAFF.

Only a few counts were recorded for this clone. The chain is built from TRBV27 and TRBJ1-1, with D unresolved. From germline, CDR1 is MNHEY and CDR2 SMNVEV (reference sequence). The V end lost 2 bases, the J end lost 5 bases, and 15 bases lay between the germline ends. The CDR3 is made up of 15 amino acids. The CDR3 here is CASSLESWGGTEAFF. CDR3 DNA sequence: TGTGCCAGCAGTTTAGAGAGTTGGGGAGGGACTGAAGCTTTCTTT.

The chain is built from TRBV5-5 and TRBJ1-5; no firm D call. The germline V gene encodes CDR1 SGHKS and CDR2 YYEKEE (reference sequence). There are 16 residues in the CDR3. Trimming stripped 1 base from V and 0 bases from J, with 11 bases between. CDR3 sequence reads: CASSLSGRASNQPQHF. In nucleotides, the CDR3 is TGTGCCAGCAGCTTGAGTGGGAGAGCTAGCAATCAGCCCCAGCATTTT.

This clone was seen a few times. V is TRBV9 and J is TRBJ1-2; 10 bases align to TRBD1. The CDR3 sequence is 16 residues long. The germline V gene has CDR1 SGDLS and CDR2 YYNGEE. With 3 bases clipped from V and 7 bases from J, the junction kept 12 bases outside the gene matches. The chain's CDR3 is CASSGSTGTGALGYTF. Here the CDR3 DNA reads TGTGCCAGCAGCGGATCTACCGGGACAGGGGCACTTGGCTACACCTTC.

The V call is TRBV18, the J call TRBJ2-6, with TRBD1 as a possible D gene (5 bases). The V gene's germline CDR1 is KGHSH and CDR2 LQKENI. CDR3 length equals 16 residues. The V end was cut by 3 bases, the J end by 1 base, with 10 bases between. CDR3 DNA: TGTGCCAGCTCACCCTGGACACCATCTGGGGCCAACGTCCTGACTTTC. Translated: CASSPWTPSGANVLTF.

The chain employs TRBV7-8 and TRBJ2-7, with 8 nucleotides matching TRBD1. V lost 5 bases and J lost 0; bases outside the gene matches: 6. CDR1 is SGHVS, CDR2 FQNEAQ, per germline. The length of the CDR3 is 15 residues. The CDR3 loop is CASSAGTGNSYEQYF. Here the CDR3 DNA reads TGTGCCAGCAGCGCCGGGACAGGTAACTCCTACGAGCAGTACTTC.

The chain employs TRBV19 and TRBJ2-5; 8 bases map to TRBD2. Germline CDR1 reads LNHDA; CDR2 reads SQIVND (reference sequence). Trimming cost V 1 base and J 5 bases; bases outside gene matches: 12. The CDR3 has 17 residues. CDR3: CASSIGGASGGRETQYF. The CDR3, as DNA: TGTGCCAGTAGTATAGGTGGAGCATCGGGGGGGCGGGAGACCCAGTACTTC.

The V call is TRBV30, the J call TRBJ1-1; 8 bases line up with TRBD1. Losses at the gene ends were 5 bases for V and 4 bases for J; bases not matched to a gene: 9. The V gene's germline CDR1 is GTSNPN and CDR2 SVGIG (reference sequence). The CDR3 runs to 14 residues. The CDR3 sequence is CAWSPQGAITEAFF. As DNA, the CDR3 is TGTGCCTGGTCACCTCAGGGGGCTATCACTGAAGCTTTCTTT.

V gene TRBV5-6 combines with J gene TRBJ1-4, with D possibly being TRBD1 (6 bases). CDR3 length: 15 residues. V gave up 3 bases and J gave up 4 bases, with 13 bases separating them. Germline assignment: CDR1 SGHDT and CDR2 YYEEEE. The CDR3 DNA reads TGTGCCAGCAGCTCCCTACAGGGAAATAATGAAAAACTGTTTTTT. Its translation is CASSSLQGNNEKLFF. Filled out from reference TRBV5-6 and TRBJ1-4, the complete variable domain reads DAGVTQSPTHLIKTRGQQVTLRCSPKSGHDTVSWYQQALGQGPQFIFQYYEEEERQRGNFPDRFSGHQFPNYSSELNVNALLLGDSALYLCASSSLQGNNEKLFFGSGTQLSVL.

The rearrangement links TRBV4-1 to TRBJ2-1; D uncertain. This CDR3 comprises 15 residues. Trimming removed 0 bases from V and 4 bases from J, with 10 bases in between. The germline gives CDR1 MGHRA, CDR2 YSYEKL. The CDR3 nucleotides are TGCGCCAGCAGCCAAGATCCTGGGCTGTACAATGAGCAGTTCTTC. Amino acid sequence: CASSQDPGLYNEQFF.

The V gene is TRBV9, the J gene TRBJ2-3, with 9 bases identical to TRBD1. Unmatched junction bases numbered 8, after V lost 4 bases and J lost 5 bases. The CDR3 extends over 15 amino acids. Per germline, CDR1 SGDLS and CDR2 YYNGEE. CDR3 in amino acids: CASSPQQGAGDTQYF. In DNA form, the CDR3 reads TGTGCCAGCAGCCCCCAACAGGGGGCCGGAGATACGCAGTATTTT.

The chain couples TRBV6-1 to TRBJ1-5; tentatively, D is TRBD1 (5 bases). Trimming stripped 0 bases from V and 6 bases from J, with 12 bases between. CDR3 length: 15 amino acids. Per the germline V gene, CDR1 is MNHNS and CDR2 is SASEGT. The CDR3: CASSEAGRRGQPQHF. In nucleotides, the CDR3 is TGTGCCAGCAGTGAAGCGGGCAGGAGGGGTCAGCCCCAGCATTTT.

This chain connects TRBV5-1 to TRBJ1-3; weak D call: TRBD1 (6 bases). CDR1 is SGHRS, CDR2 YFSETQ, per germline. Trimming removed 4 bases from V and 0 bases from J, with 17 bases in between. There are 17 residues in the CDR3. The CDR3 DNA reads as TGCGCCAGCAGCATCAGGGGTCCTCCACTCTCTGGAAACACCATATATTTT. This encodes CASSIRGPPLSGNTIYF.

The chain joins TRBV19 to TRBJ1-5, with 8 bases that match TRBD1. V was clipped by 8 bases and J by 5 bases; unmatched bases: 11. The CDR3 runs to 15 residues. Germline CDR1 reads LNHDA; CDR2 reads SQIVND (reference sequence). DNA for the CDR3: TGTGCCAGTCGTAGGCCAGGGGGCAAAGATCAGCCCCAGCATTTT. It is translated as CASRRPGGKDQPQHF. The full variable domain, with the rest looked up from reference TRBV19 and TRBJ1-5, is DGGITQSPKYLFRKEGQNVTLSCEQNLNHDAMYWYRQDPGQGLRLIYYSQIVNDFQKGDIAEGYSVSREKKESFPLTVTSAQKNPTAFYLCASRRPGGKDQPQHFGDGTRLSIL.

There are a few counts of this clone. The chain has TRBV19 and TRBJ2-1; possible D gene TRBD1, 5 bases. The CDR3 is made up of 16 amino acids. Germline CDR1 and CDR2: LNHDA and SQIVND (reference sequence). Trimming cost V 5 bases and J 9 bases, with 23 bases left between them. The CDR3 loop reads CASSGSRREIIVEQFF. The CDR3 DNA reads TGTGCCAGTAGTGGTTCGCGCAGGGAAATAATAGTTGAGCAGTTCTTC. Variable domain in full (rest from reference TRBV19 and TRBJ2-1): DGGITQSPKYLFRKEGQNVTLSCEQNLNHDAMYWYRQDPGQGLRLIYYSQIVNDFQKGDIAEGYSVSREKKESFPLTVTSAQKNPTAFYLCASSGSRREIIVEQFFGPGTRLTVL.

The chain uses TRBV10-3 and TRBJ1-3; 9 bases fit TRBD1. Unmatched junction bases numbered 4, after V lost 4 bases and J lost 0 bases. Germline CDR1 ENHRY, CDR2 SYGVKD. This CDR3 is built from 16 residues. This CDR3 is CAISGGQGISGNTIYF. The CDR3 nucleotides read TGTGCCATCAGTGGGGGACAGGGCATCTCTGGAAACACCATATATTTT.

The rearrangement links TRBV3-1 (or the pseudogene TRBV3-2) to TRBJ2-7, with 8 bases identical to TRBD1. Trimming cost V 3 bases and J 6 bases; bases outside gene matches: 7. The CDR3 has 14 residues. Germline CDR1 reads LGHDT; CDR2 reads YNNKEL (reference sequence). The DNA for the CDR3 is TGTGCCAGCAGCCACTACGACAGGGGACGCGAGCAGTACTTC. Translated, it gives CASSHYDRGREQYF.

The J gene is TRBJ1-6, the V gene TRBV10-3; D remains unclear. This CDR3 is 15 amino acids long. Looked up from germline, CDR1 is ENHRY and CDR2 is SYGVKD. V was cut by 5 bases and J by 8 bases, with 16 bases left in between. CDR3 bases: TGTGCCATCAGTATCGCCCCGACGGGGTATTCACCCCTCCACTTT. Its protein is CAISIAPTGYSPLHF.

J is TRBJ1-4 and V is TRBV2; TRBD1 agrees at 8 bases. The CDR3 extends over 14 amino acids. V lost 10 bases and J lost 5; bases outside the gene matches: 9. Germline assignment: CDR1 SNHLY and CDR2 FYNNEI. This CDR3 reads CANKKDRVNEKLFF. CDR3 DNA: TGTGCCAACAAAAAGGACAGGGTGAATGAAAAACTGTTTTTT.

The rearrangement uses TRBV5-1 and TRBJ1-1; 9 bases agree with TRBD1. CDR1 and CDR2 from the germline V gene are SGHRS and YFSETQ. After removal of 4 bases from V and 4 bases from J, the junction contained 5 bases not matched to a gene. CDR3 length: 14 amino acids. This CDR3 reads CASSALTGGTEAFF. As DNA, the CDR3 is TGCGCCAGCAGCGCATTGACAGGGGGCACTGAAGCTTTCTTT.

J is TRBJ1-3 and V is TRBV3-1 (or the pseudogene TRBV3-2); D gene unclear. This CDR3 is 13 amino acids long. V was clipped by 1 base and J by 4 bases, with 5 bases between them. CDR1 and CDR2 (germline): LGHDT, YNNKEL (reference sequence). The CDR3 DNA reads TGTGCCAGCAGCCAAGTAGCGGGAAACACCATATATTTT. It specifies CASSQVAGNTIYF.

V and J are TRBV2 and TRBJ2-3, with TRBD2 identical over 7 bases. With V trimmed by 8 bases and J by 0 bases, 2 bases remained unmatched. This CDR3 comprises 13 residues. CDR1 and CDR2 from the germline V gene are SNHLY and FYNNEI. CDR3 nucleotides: TGTGCCAGCGGGAGGGAGAGCACAGATACGCAGTATTTT. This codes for CASGRESTDTQYF.

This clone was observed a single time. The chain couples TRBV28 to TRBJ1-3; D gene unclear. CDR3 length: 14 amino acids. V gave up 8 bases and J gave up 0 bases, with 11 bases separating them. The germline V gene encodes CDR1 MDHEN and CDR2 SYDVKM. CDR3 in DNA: TGTGCCAGCGGAGAACGGGTCTCTGGAAACACCATATATTTT. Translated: CASGERVSGNTIYF.

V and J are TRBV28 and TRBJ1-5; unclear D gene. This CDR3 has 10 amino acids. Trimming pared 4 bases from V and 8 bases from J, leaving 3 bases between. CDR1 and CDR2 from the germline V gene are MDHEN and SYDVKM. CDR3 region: CASSSKPQHF. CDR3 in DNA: TGTGCCAGCAGTTCAAAGCCCCAGCATTTT.

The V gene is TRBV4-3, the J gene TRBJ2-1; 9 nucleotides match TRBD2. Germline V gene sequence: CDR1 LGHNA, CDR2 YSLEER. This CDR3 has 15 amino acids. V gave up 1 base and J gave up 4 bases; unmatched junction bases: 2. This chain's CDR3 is CASSQASGVYNEQFF. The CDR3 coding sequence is TGCGCCAGCAGCCAAGCTAGCGGGGTTTACAATGAGCAGTTCTTC.

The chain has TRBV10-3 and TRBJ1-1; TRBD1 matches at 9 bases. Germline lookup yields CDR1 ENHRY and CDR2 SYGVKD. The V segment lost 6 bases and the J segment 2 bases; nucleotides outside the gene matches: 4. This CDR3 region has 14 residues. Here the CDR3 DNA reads TGTGCCATCAGGGAGGGACAGGGAAACACTGAAGCTTTCTTT. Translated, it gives CAIREGQGNTEAFF.

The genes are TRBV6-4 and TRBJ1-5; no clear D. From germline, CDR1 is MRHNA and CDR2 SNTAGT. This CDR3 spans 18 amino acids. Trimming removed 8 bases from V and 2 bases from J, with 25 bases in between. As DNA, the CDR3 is TGTGCCAGCTTTCAAAACGGCGGATTCGGCCCCGGCAATCAGCCCCAGCATTTT. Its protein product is CASFQNGGFGPGNQPQHF.